Below are 27 T cell receptor beta chains sequenced from a single sample in a study of neurological immune-mediated disorders. One entry per CDR3 protein, called by TCRdb with MiXCR from the 5' RACE reads. The repertoire has around 50,000 distinct CDR3 sequences, 3% to 4.5% of them found once; the top ten carry under 3.5%. The sequenced material came from PBMCs. The receptors shown here come from a woman aged 25 to 39 with multiple sclerosis.

There are many counts of this clonotype. The rearrangement links TRBV5-1 to TRBJ1-6; D perhaps matches TRBD1 (5 bases). The CDR3 runs 14 residues. The germline V and J ends were trimmed by 4 bases and 16 bases, with 21 bases remaining between them. Germline V CDR1 and CDR2: SGHRS, YFSETQ. The CDR3 sequence: CASSQGNTPVVLHF. In DNA, the CDR3 is TGCGCCAGCAGCCAGGGTAACACCCCGGTGGTGCTCCACTTT.

The rearrangement uses TRBV27 and TRBJ2-5; 8 nucleotides agree with TRBD2. Germline-derived CDR1 and CDR2 are MNHEY and SMNVEV (reference sequence). The V segment lost 8 bases and the J segment 3 bases; nucleotides outside the gene matches: 5. The CDR3 runs 13 residues. CDR3 in amino acids: CASGFSGKETQYF. The DNA of the CDR3 is TGTGCCAGCGGATTTAGCGGGAAAGAGACCCAGTACTTC.

This clonotype was seen ten or more times. An end of the junction does not agree with germline; a read error may underlie this. The chain has TRBV7-7 and TRBJ2-1; 8 bases match TRBD1. Germline assignment: CDR1 SSHAT and CDR2 FNYEAQ (reference sequence). This CDR3 region has 15 residues. CDR3 protein: CASSLGAGGHNEQFF. The DNA of the CDR3 is TGTGCTAGCAGCTTAGGGGCAGGGGGCCATAATGAGCAGTTCTTC.

This clonotype was counted many times. CDR3: CASSFGQGSYNEQFF. The CDR3 region has the DNA TGTGCCAGCAGCTTCGGACAGGGCTCCTACAATGAGCAGTTCTTC. This rearrangement joins TRBV5-6 to TRBJ2-1; 8 nucleotides line up with TRBD1. The CDR3 loop spans 15 amino acids. Germline V CDR1 and CDR2: SGHDT, YYEEEE. Trimming cost V 2 bases and J 0 bases; bases outside gene matches: 1.

This clonotype was observed at least ten times. The chain is built from TRBV5-1 and TRBJ1-1; unclear D gene. The V end was cut by 4 bases, the J end by 1 base, with 11 bases between. Looked up from germline, CDR1 is SGHRS and CDR2 is YFSETQ. CDR3 length equals 14 residues. DNA for the CDR3: TGCGCCAGCAGCCTGTCGCCGGCGAACACTGAAGCTTTCTTT. As protein: CASSLSPANTEAFF. The full variable domain, in which reference TRBV5-1 and TRBJ1-1 provide the parts outside the CDR3, is KAGVTQTPRYLIKTRGQQVTLSCSPISGHRSVSWYQQTPGQGLQFLFEYFSETQRNKGNFPGRFSGRQFSNSRSEMNVSTLELGDSALYLCASSLSPANTEAFFGQGTRLTVV.

This clonotype was detected only a few times. V usage is TRBV7-3 and J usage is TRBJ2-1; 11 bases are shared with TRBD2. Per the germline V gene, CDR1 is SGHTA and CDR2 is FQGTGA. Trimming at V came to 4 bases and at J to 3 bases, leaving 2 bases not matched to a gene. The CDR3 spans 15 residues. In nucleotides, the CDR3 is TGTGCCAGCAGCTCGACTAGCGGGATCTACAATGAGCAGTTCTTC. Translation gives CASSSTSGIYNEQFF.

This clonotype was seen many times. The V call is TRBV4-1, the J call TRBJ2-7, with TRBD2 matching over 10 bases. This CDR3 contains 18 residues. The germline V gene has CDR1 MGHRA and CDR2 YSYEKL. V dropped 4 bases and J dropped 0; count of bases not matched to a gene: 12. The CDR3 bases are TGCGCCAGCAGCCCTCTTGGACTAGCGGCTAGGAGCTCCTACGAGCAGTACTTC. This encodes CASSPLGLAARSSYEQYF.

This clonotype was counted many times. The CDR3 sequence: CASSLWVGGSYNEQFF. In DNA form, the CDR3 reads TGTGCCAGCAGCTTGTGGGTTGGGGGCTCCTACAATGAGCAGTTCTTC. V and J are TRBV5-5 and TRBJ2-1, with D possibly called TRBD1 or TRBD2 (5 bases each). CDR1 SGHKS and CDR2 YYEKEE come from the germline V gene (reference sequence). The length of the CDR3 is 16 residues. Trimming removed 1 base at V and 0 bases at J, with 11 bases between. The whole variable domain, filled in from reference TRBV5-5 and TRBJ2-1, reads DAGVTQSPTHLIKTRGQQVTLRCSPISGHKSVSWYQQVLGQGPQFIFQYYEKEERGRGNFPDRFSARQFPNYSSELNVNALLLGDSALYLCASSLWVGGSYNEQFFGPGTRLTVL.

This clonotype occurred many times. The chain employs TRBV20-1 and TRBJ2-1; 7 bases fit TRBD1. Looked up from germline, CDR1 is DFQATT and CDR2 is SNEGSKA (reference sequence). V lost 6 bases and J lost 2; bases outside the gene matches: 4. The CDR3 sequence is 13 residues long. The CDR3 loop reads CSAQDRPYNEQFF. CDR3 bases: TGCAGTGCCCAGGACAGGCCCTACAATGAGCAGTTCTTC.

This clonotype has at least ten counts. This chain links TRBV29-1 with TRBJ1-1, with 7 bases matching TRBD1. V gave up 6 bases and J gave up 9 bases; unmatched junction bases: 4. The CDR3 contains 10 residues. CDR1 and CDR2 (germline): SQVTM, ANQGSEA. The CDR3 nucleotides read TGCAGCGTGAGGGACAGCAAAGCTTTCTTT. Its translation is CSVRDSKAFF.

The chain combines TRBV30 with TRBJ1-2; D gene uncertain. V dropped 0 bases and J dropped 8 bases, with 10 bases sitting between them. The CDR3 loop spans 12 amino acids. CDR1 and CDR2 from the germline V gene are GTSNPN and SVGIG (reference sequence). For the CDR3, the DNA is TGTGCCTGGAGTGTAAACGGTGGGGGCTACACCTTC. Translated: CAWSVNGGGYTF.

This clonotype was counted only a few times. Compared with germline, one end of the junction differs, possibly owing to a read error. The DNA of the CDR3 is TGCGCCAGCAGCTTGGAACACTCTGGGGCCAAAGTCCTGACTTTC. This translates into CASSLEHSGAKVLTF. The chain employs TRBV5-1 and TRBJ2-6; maybe TRBD1 (5 bases). Germline V CDR1 and CDR2: SGHRS, YFSETQ. The CDR3 has 15 amino acids. The entire variable domain, with the rest obtained from reference TRBV5-1 and TRBJ2-6, is as follows: KAGVTQTPRYLIKTRGQQVTLSCSPISGHRSVSWYQQTPGQGLQFLFEYFSETQRNKGNFPGRFSGRQFSNSRSEMNVSTLELGDSALYLCASSLEHSGAKVLTFGAGSRLTVL.

This clonotype is deemed medium-sized. The gene calls are TRBV20-1 and TRBJ2-3; 12 bases are a match to TRBD1. The CDR3 is made up of 20 amino acids. Germline trimming cut 3 bases from V and 4 bases from J; bases unmatched to any gene: 20. In germline, CDR1 is DFQATT, CDR2 SNEGSKA (reference sequence). In DNA, the CDR3 is TGCAGTGCTAGTGGGACCCCGGGACAGGGGGCTGGTCTCTTATCAGATACGCAGTATTTT. It codes for CSASGTPGQGAGLLSDTQYF.

This clonotype was observed many times. The chain combines TRBV30 with TRBJ2-3; D unclear. The germline gives CDR1 GTSNPN, CDR2 SVGIG (reference sequence). The CDR3 consists of 15 residues. V was shortened by 0 bases and J by 4 bases, with 14 bases between the two germline ends. For the CDR3, the DNA is TGTGCCTGGAGTGTCGACGTAGCACCCCCAGATACGCAGTATTTT. It is translated as CAWSVDVAPPDTQYF.

This clonotype was observed many times. The DNA of the CDR3 is TGTGCCAGCGGGCTCGGGACAGGGGGCAATGAGCAGTTCTTC. Its translation is CASGLGTGGNEQFF. The V call is TRBV6-4, the J call TRBJ2-1, with 11 nucleotides matching TRBD1. Germline values: CDR1 MRHNA, CDR2 SNTAGT. The CDR3 is 14 amino acids. V lost 8 bases to trimming and J lost 6 bases; unmatched junction nucleotides: 6.

This clonotype was picked up many times. The rearrangement joins TRBV6-5 to TRBJ2-1, with unresolved D. The CDR3 extends over 11 amino acids. Germline-derived CDR1 and CDR2 are MNHEY and SVGAGI. The V end was cut by 4 bases, the J end by 10 bases, with 8 bases between. The CDR3 here is CASSSVGEQFF. The DNA of the CDR3 is TGTGCCAGCAGTTCTGTGGGGGAGCAGTTCTTC.

This clonotype showed up many times. V usage is TRBV5-4 and J usage is TRBJ2-3; TRBD2 agrees at 13 bases. Germline V gene lookup returns CDR1 SGHNT and CDR2 YYREEE (reference sequence). The CDR3 length is 16 residues. With 2 bases clipped from V and 3 bases from J, the junction kept 3 bases outside the gene matches. The CDR3 region is CASSFGLAGATDTQYF. The CDR3 region has the DNA TGTGCCAGCAGCTTTGGACTAGCGGGAGCAACAGATACGCAGTATTTT.

This clonotype was counted only a few times. This sequence joins TRBV11-2 and TRBJ2-3, with D possibly being TRBD1 (6 bases). V was cut by 6 bases and J by 1 base, with 14 bases left in between. The CDR3 length is 15 residues. Germline CDR1 reads SGHAT; CDR2 reads FQNNGV. The DNA of the CDR3 is TGTGCCAGCAGTTCTTTCCCAGGGGGCACAGATACGCAGTATTTT. Residues: CASSSFPGGTDTQYF.

At least ten counts were recorded for this clonotype. The gene calls are TRBV12-3 or TRBV12-4 and TRBJ1-3, with D uncertain. Trimming removed 6 bases at V and 0 bases at J, with 9 bases between. CDR3 length equals 14 residues. For the CDR3, the DNA is TGTGCCAGCAGGATCGTTAACTCTGGAAACACCATATATTTT. Translating gives CASRIVNSGNTIYF.

This clonotype was seen repeatedly, ten times or more. The chain combines TRBV5-5 with TRBJ2-7; maybe TRBD1 (5 bases). The germline V gene has CDR1 SGHKS and CDR2 YYEKEE (reference sequence). The CDR3 has 13 amino acids. Trimming removed 0 bases at V and 7 bases at J, with 11 bases between. CDR3 sequence (DNA): TGTGCCAGCAGCTTGGTTACAGGCGGAGAGCAGTACTTC. Translated, it gives CASSLVTGGEQYF.

There are many counts of this clonotype. The chain uses TRBV27 and TRBJ2-1, with 8 bases aligning to TRBD1. The trim removed 2 bases at V and 5 bases at J, leaving 2 bases unmatched. This CDR3 contains 14 residues. The germline V gene has CDR1 MNHEY and CDR2 SMNVEV (reference sequence). The CDR3 sequence is CASSLNRGDNEQFF. In nucleotides, the CDR3 is TGTGCCAGCAGTTTAAACAGGGGGGACAATGAGCAGTTCTTC.

This clonotype was observed many times. The chain recombines TRBV5-5 with TRBJ1-1; D is unresolved. The CDR3 length is 14 residues. Germline V gives CDR1 SGHKS, CDR2 YYEKEE (reference sequence). Trimming left V 0 bases short and J 2 bases short, with 8 bases between. This CDR3 reads CASSLAWTNTEAFF. CDR3 bases: TGTGCCAGCAGCTTGGCATGGACCAACACTGAAGCTTTCTTT.

In this sample, this clonotype turned up many times. The CDR3 loop is CASSLGTGKGETQYF. In DNA, the CDR3 is TGCGCCAGCAGCTTGGGAACAGGGAAAGGAGAGACCCAGTACTTC. This chain links TRBV5-1 with TRBJ2-5; possible D gene TRBD1, 6 bases. V dropped 0 bases and J dropped 4 bases, with 13 bases sitting between them. Germline CDR1 and CDR2: SGHRS and YFSETQ. CDR3 length: 15 residues.

The sample holds a few counts of this clonotype. This chain connects TRBV7-9 to TRBJ1-1; D unresolved. Per germline, CDR1 SEHNR and CDR2 FQNEAQ (reference sequence). Trimming stripped 1 base from V and 1 base from J, with 7 bases between. The CDR3 is 14 residues long. CDR3 nucleotides: TGTGCCAGCAGCTTAGGGACGGAGAACACTGAAGCTTTCTTT. It encodes CASSLGTENTEAFF.

This clonotype was counted at least ten times. The rearrangement uses TRBV20-1 and TRBJ2-7; 8 bases are shared with TRBD1. Losses at the gene ends were 5 bases for V and 4 bases for J; bases not matched to a gene: 13. The CDR3 runs to 15 residues. Germline V gene data show CDR1 as DFQATT and CDR2 as SNEGSKA (reference sequence). The CDR3: CSADRPRQGFYEQYF. The CDR3, as DNA: TGCAGTGCTGACCGACCTCGACAGGGGTTTTACGAGCAGTACTTC.

This clonotype has a count of ten or more. This chain uses TRBV29-1 with TRBJ1-2; D is unresolved. The CDR3 length is 13 residues. CDR1 and CDR2 (germline): SQVTM, ANQGSEA. Trimming shortened V by 6 bases and J by 0 bases, and 11 bases separated the two germline ends. CDR3 in DNA: TGCAGCGTGCGGGTCGGATCTAACTATGGCTACACCTTC. Translation gives CSVRVGSNYGYTF. Variable domain in full (rest from reference TRBV29-1 and TRBJ1-2): SAVISQKPSRDICQRGTSLTIQCQVDSQVTMMFWYRQQPGQSLTLIATANQGSEATYESGFVIDKFPISRPNLTFSTLTVSNMSPEDSSIYLCSVRVGSNYGYTFGSGTRLTVV.

The table lists this clonotype with many counts. Here the CDR3 reads CASSSSSSGDTQYF. For the CDR3, the DNA is TGCGCCAGCAGCTCTAGCAGTAGCGGAGATACGCAGTATTTT. This chain joins TRBV5-1 and TRBJ2-3; D is perhaps TRBD2 (6 bases). Germline assignment: CDR1 SGHRS and CDR2 YFSETQ. The V and J ends lost 3 bases and 5 bases respectively, with 13 bases between them. There are 14 residues in the CDR3.